This T cell receptor beta chain came from a study of follicular helper T cells after annual influenza vaccination. Study results and limitations: ICOS+CD38+ cTfh clonality tracked population frequency, and its change tracked circulating plasmablast change.

Germline CDR1 is GTSNPN and CDR2 is SVGIG (reference sequence). V dropped 3 bases and J dropped 8 bases, with 11 bases sitting between them. There are 12 residues in the CDR3. Comment on this clone: Its target is unknown.

Sample time point: 2015-2016 season, 7 days after influenza vaccination. Cells are cTfh (non-naive CD4+CXCR5+PD-1+), split by ICOS and CD38 into double-positive or double-negative. Sequencing used immunoSEQ multiplex PCR; TCRdb keeps in-frame clones, though not all of them. Of fewer than 9,000 clones listed, approximately 91% are singletons. The input for sequencing was CXCR5+ CD38- circulating T follicular helper cells from blood, taken 7 days after influenza vaccination. Indicated subset: circulating Tfh, non-naive CD4+CXCR5+PD-1+ (ICOS+CD38+ or ICOS-CD38-). The receptor comes from an adult who received the influenza vaccine. This chain connects TRBV30 to TRBJ2-4, with D perhaps assigned TRBD1 or TRBD2 (5 bases each). CDR3 sequence reads: CAWRSLGDIQYF. The CDR3 DNA reads as TGTGCCTGGAGGTCCCTGGGGGACATTCAGTACTTC.